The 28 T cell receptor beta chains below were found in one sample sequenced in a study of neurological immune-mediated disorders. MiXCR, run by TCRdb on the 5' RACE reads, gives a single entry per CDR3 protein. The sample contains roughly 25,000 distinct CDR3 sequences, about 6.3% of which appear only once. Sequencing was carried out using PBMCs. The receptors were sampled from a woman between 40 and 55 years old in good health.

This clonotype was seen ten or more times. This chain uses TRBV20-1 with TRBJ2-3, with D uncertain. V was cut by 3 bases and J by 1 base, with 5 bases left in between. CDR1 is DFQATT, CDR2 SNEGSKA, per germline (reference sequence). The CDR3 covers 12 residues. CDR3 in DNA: TGCAGTGCTAGTCCGGGCACAGATACGCAGTATTTT. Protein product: CSASPGTDTQYF.

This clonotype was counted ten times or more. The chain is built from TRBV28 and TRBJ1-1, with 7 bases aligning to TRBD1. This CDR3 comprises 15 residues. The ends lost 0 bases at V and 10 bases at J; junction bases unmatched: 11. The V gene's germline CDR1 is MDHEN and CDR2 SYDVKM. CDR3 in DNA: TGTGCCAGCAGTTTATGGGGCCGAGACAGGGATCGAGCTTTCTTT. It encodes CASSLWGRDRDRAFF.

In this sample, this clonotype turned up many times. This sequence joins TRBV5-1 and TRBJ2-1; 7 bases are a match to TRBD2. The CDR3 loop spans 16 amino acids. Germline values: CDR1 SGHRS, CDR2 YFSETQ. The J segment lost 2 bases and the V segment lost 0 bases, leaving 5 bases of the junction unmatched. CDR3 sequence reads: CASSLVMSGAYNEQFF. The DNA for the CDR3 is TGCGCCAGCAGCTTGGTAATGAGCGGGGCCTACAATGAGCAGTTCTTC.

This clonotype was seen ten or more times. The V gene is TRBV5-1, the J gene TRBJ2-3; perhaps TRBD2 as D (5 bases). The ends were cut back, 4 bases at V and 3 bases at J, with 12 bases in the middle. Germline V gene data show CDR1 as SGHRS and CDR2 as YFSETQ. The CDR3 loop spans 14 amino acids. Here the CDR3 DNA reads TGCGCCAGCAGCCGGGGATCAGCAACAGATACGCAGTATTTT. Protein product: CASSRGSATDTQYF.

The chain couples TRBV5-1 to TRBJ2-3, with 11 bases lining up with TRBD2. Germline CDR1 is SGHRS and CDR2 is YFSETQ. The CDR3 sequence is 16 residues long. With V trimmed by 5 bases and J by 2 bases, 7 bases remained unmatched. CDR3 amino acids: CASRALAGGTTDTQYF. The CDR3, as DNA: TGCGCCAGCAGGGCCCTAGCGGGGGGAACCACAGATACGCAGTATTTT.

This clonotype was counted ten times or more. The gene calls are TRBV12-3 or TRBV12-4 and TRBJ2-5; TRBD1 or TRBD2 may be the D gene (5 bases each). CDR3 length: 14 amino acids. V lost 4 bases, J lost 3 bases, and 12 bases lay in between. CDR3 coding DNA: TGTGCCAGCAGTTGGGACCCTCTGAAAGAGACCCAGTACTTC. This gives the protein CASSWDPLKETQYF.

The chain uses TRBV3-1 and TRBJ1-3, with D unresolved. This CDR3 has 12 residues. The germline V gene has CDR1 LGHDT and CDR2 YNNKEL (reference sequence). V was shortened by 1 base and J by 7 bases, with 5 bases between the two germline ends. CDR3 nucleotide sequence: TGTGCCAGCAGCCAAGCGGACAACACCATATATTTT. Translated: CASSQADNTIYF.

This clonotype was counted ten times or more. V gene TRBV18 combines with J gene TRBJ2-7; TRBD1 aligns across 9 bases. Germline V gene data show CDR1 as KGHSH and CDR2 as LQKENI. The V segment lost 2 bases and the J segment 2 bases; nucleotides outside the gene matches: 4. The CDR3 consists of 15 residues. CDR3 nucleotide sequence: TGTGCCAGCTCACCATGGGACAGGGACACCTACGAGCAGTACTTC. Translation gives CASSPWDRDTYEQYF. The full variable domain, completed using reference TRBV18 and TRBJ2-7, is NAGVMQNPRHLVRRRGQEARLRCSPMKGHSHVYWYRQLPEEGLKFMVYLQKENIIDESGMPKERFSAEFPKEGPSILRIQQVVRGDSAAYFCASSPWDRDTYEQYFGPGTRLTVT.

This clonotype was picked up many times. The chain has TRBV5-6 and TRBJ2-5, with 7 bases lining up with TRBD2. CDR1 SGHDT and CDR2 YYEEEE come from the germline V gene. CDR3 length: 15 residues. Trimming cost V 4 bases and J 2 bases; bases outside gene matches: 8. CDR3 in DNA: TGTGCCAGCAGCCTCCGACTAGCACCTCAAGAGACCCAGTACTTC. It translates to CASSLRLAPQETQYF.

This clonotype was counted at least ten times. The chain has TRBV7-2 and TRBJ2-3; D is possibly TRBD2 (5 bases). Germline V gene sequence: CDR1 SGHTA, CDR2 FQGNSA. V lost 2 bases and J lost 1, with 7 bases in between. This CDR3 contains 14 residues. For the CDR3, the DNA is TGTGCCAGCAGCTTAAGGAGGCGCACAGATACGCAGTATTTT. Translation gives CASSLRRRTDTQYF.

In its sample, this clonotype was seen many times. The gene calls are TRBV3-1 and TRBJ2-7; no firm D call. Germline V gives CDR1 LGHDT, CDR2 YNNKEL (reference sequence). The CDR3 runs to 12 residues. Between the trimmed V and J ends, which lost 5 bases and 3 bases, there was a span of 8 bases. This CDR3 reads CASSKTGYEQYF. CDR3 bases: TGTGCCAGCAGCAAGACGGGCTACGAGCAGTACTTC.

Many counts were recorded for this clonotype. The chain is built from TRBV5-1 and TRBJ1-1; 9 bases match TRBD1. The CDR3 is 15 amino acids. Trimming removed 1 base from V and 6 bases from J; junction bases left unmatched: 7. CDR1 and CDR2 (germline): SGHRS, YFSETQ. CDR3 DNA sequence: TGCGCCAGCAGCTTGTGGGGACAGGGAGACGCTGAAGCTTTCTTT. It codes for CASSLWGQGDAEAFF.

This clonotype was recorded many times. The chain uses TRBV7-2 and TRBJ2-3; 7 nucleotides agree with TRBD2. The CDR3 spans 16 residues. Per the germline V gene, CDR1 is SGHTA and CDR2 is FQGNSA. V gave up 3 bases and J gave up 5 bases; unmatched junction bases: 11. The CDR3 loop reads CASSFSAGRKGDTQYF. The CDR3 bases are TGTGCCAGCAGCTTTTCAGCGGGACGGAAAGGAGATACGCAGTATTTT. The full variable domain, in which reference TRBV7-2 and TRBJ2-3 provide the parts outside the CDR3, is GAGVSQSPSNKVTEKGKDVELRCDPISGHTALYWYRQSLGQGLEFLIYFQGNSAPDKSGLPSDRFSAERTGGSVSTLTIQRTQQEDSAVYLCASSFSAGRKGDTQYFGPGTRLTVL.

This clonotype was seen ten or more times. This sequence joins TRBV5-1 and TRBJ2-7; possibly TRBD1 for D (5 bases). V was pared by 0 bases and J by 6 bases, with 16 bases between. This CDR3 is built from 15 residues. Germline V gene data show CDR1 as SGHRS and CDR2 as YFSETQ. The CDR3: CASSLAGQGGSEQYF. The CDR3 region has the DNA TGCGCCAGCAGCTTGGCCGGCCAGGGCGGTAGCGAGCAGTACTTC.

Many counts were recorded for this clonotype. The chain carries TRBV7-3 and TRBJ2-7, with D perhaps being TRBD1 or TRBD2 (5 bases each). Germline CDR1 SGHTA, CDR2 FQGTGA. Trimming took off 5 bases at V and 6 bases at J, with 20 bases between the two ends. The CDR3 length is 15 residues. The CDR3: CASSPAGAQPSEQYF. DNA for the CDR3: TGTGCCAGCAGCCCCGCCGGGGCCCAGCCGAGCGAGCAGTACTTC.

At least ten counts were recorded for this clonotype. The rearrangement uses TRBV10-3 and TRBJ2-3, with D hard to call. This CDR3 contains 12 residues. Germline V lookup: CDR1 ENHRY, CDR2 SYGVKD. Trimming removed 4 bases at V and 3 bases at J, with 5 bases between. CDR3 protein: CAISAPTDTQYF. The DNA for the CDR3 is TGTGCCATCAGTGCTCCAACAGATACGCAGTATTTT.

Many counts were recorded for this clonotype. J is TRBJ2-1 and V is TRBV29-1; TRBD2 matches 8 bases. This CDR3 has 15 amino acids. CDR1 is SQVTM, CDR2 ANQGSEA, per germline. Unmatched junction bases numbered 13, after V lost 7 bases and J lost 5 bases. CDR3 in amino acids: CSAKTQGLGHNEQFF. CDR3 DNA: TGCAGCGCCAAAACCCAGGGACTAGGTCACAATGAGCAGTTCTTC.

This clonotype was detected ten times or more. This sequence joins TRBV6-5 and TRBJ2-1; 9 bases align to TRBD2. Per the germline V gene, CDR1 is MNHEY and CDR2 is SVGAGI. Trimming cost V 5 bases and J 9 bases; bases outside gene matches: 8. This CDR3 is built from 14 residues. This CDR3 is CASSLIAGEGEQFF. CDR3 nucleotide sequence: TGTGCCAGCAGTCTAATAGCGGGAGAGGGTGAGCAGTTCTTC.

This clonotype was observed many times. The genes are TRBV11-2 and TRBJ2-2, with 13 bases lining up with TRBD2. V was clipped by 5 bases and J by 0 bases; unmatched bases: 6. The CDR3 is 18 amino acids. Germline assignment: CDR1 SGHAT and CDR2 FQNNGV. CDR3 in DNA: TGTGCCAGCAGCCCGGGACTAGCGGGGTTCGCGAACACCGGGGAGCTGTTTTTT. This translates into CASSPGLAGFANTGELFF. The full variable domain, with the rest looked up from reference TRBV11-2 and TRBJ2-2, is EAGVAQSPRYKIIEKRQSVAFWCNPISGHATLYWYQQILGQGPKLLIQFQNNGVVDDSQLPKDRFSAERLKGVDSTLKIQPAKLEDSAVYLCASSPGLAGFANTGELFFGEGSRLTVL.

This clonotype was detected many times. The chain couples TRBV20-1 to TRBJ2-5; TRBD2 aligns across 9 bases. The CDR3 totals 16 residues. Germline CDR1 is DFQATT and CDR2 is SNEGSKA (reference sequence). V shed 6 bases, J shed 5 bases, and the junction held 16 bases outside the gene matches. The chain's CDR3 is CSADLGAGGPGETQYF. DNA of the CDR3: TGCAGTGCCGACCTCGGGGCGGGAGGGCCTGGGGAGACCCAGTACTTC.

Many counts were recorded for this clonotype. The CDR3 coding sequence is TGTGCCACCAGTGATAACAGGGCGGGGAACAATGAGCAGTTCTTC. Translated, it gives CATSDNRAGNNEQFF. The V gene is TRBV24-1, the J gene TRBJ2-1; possibly TRBD1 or TRBD2 for D (6 bases each). Trimming cost V 3 bases and J 5 bases, with 13 bases left between them. The CDR3 runs to 15 residues. Germline CDR1 KGHDR, CDR2 SFDVKD.

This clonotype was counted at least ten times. CDR3 DNA: TGCAGTGCCCTCCCCCTCCAGCGGGAGGGCCATGAGACCCAGTACTTC. Its protein product is CSALPLQREGHETQYF. V usage is TRBV20-1 and J usage is TRBJ2-5; 10 nucleotides align to TRBD2. Trimming cost V 6 bases and J 5 bases; bases outside gene matches: 15. The CDR3 covers 16 residues. The V gene's germline CDR1 is DFQATT and CDR2 SNEGSKA (reference sequence).

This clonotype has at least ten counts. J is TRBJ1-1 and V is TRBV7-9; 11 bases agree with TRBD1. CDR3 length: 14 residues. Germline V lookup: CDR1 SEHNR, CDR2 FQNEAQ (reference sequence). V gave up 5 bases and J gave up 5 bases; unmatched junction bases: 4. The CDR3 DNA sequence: TGTGCCAGCAGCAAGGACAGGGGGCGGACTGAAGCTTTCTTT. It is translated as CASSKDRGRTEAFF.

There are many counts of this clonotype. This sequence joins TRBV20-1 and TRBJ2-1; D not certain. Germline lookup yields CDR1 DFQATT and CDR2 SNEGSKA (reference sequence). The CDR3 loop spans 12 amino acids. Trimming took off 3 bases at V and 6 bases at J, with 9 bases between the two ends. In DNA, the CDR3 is TGCAGTGCTAGTAGGGATGGCAATGAGCAGTTCTTC. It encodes CSASRDGNEQFF.

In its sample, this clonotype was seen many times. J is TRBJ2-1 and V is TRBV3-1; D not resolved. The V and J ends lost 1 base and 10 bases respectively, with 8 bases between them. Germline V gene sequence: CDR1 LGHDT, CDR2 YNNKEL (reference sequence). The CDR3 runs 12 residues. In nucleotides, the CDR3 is TGTGCCAGCAGCCAAGCTGGGGTGGAGCAGTTCTTC. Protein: CASSQAGVEQFF.

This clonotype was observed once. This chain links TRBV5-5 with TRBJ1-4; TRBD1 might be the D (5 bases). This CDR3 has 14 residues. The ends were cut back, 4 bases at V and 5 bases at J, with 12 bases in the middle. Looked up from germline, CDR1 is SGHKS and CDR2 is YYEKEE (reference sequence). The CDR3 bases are TGTGCCAGCAGCATGGGGCGGAAGAATGAAAAACTGTTTTTT. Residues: CASSMGRKNEKLFF.

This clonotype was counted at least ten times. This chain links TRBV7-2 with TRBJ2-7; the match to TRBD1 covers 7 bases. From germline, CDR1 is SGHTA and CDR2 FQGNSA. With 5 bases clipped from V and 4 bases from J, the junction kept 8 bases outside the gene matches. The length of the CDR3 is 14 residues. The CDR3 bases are TGTGCCAGCAGCCCTACAGGGGCGGTATACGAGCAGTACTTC. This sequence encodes CASSPTGAVYEQYF.

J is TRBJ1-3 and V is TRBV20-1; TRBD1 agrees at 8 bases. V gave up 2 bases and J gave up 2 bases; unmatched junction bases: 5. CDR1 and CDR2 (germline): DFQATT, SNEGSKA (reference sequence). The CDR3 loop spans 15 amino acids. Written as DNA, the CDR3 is TGCAGTGCTAGACCCGACAGGGGAACTGGAAACACCATATATTTT. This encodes CSARPDRGTGNTIYF.